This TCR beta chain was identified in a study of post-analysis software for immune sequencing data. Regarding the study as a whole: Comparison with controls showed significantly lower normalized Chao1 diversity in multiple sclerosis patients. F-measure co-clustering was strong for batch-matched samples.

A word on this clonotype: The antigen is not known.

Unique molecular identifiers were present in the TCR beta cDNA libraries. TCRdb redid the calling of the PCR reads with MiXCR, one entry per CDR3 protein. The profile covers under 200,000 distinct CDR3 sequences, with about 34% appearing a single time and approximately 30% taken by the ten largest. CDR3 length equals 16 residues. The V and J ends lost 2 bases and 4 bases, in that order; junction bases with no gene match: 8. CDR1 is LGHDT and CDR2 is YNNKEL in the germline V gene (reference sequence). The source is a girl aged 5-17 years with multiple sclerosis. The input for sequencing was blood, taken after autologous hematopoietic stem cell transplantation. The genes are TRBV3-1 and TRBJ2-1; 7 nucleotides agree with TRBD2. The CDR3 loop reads CASSQNLGTMYNEQFF. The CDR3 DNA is TGTGCCAGCAGCCAAAACTTAGGGACTATGTACAATGAGCAGTTCTTC.